This entry lists 12 T cell receptor beta chains sequenced from one sample in a study of graft-versus-host responses after intestinal transplantation. This table comes from immunoSEQ multiplex PCR, and its TCRdb copy is limited to in-frame clones, with some not included. In the table there are some 45,000 clones, approximately 94% of which are singletons. The sequenced sample was PBMCs, obtained approximately 360 days after intestinal transplant. The receptors were sampled from a human patient who received an intestinal transplant, so some T cells may come from the graft donor.

The chain is built from TRBV6-5 and TRBJ1-2; unclear D gene. The CDR3 extends over 15 amino acids. Germline values: CDR1 MNHEY, CDR2 SVGAGI. V lost 6 bases to trimming and J lost 0 bases, with 14 bases between them. DNA for the CDR3: TGTGCCAGCAGGAACCGGCCCAATACTAACTATGGCTACACCTTC. It encodes CASRNRPNTNYGYTF.

Only one count was recorded for this clone. The V and J genes are TRBV11-2 and TRBJ2-5; 10 nucleotides match TRBD2. This CDR3 spans 15 amino acids. The junction had 5 bases not matched to a gene; V was cut back by 2 bases and J by 5 bases. Germline V gene lookup returns CDR1 SGHAT and CDR2 FQNNGV. CDR3 amino acids: CASSLTSGVVETQYF. CDR3 DNA sequence: TGTGCCAGCAGCTTAACTAGCGGGGTGGTTGAGACCCAGTACTTC.

The rearrangement links TRBV5-1 to TRBJ1-2; D is undetermined. CDR1 SGHRS and CDR2 YFSETQ come from the germline V gene. Trimming pared 7 bases from V and 1 base from J, leaving 11 bases between. The CDR3 extends over 13 amino acids. The DNA for the CDR3 is TGCGCCAGCCGCCTCCCCGATAACTATGGCTACACCTTC. It codes for CASRLPDNYGYTF.

This rearrangement joins TRBV10-3 to TRBJ2-2; 9 bases map to TRBD1. V trimming: 8 bases; J trimming: 0 bases; junction bases outside the gene matches: 16. The length of the CDR3 is 19 residues. Germline V CDR1 and CDR2: ENHRY, SYGVKD. This CDR3 reads CAIGPPGQGPKTNTGELFF. The CDR3 nucleotides read TGTGCCATCGGTCCCCCCGGACAGGGGCCTAAAACGAACACCGGGGAGCTGTTTTTT.

This clone was counted once. The V gene is TRBV28, the J gene TRBJ2-7, with a tentative D call TRBD1 (6 bases). Trimming cost V 8 bases and J 1 base, with 12 bases left between them. The CDR3 has 13 residues. Germline CDR1 and CDR2: MDHEN and SYDVKM. The CDR3 sequence is CASHPGQSYEQYF. For the CDR3, the DNA is TGTGCCAGCCACCCAGGACAGTCCTACGAGCAGTACTTC.

The V call is TRBV6-1, the J call TRBJ1-4, with TRBD1 as a possible D gene (6 bases). V dropped 9 bases and J dropped 10 bases, with 15 bases sitting between them. The CDR3 has 12 amino acids. Germline CDR1 reads MNHNS; CDR2 reads SASEGT. The CDR3 is CASRDRGAKLFF. The CDR3 nucleotides are TGTGCCAGTCGGGACCGGGGGGCAAAACTGTTTTTT.

The chain employs TRBV9 and TRBJ2-5; 10 positions match TRBD2. CDR1 SGDLS and CDR2 YYNGEE come from the germline V gene. This CDR3 has 16 residues. V dropped 4 bases and J dropped 9; count of bases not matched to a gene: 15. CDR3 nucleotides: TGTGCCAGCAGCAGCGGGAGGGCCGTTAGTGGGGGGGCCCAGTACTTC. It translates to CASSSGRAVSGGAQYF.

The V gene is TRBV6-6, the J gene TRBJ1-4; D unresolved. CDR3 length: 12 residues. V lost 5 bases to trimming and J lost 12 bases, with 13 bases between them. Germline CDR1 MNHNY, CDR2 SVGAGI (reference sequence). CDR3 coding DNA: TGTGCCAGCAGTAGCCATCTCAAGGAACTGTTTTTT. Its translation: CASSSHLKELFF.

V and J are TRBV10-2 and TRBJ1-6; 7 bases fit TRBD1. The CDR3 runs 18 residues. V lost 7 bases and J lost 0; bases outside the gene matches: 12. Germline V gene sequence: CDR1 WSHSY, CDR2 SAAADI. This CDR3 is CASTQGGFRFSYNSPLHF. The CDR3 region has the DNA TGCGCCAGCACCCAGGGGGGGTTTCGGTTCTCCTATAATTCACCCCTCCACTTT.

The chain recombines TRBV28 with TRBJ1-2; D is unclear. V lost 3 bases, J lost 1 base, and 24 bases lay in between. Germline CDR1 and CDR2: MDHEN and SYDVKM. The length of the CDR3 is 19 residues. The chain's CDR3 is CASSFPPLTLSPFNYGYTF. As DNA, the CDR3 is TGTGCCAGCAGTTTCCCCCCCCTAACTCTTTCCCCCTTTAACTATGGCTACACCTTC.

The V call is TRBV7-6, the J call TRBJ2-2; D remains unclear. Germline CDR1 SGHVS, CDR2 FNYEAQ. Trimming stripped 1 base from V and 6 bases from J, with 6 bases between. This CDR3 has 13 amino acids. The CDR3 spells CASSLGPAGELFF. The CDR3, as DNA: TGTGCCAGCAGCTTAGGGCCCGCCGGGGAGCTGTTTTTT.

V gene TRBV11-1 combines with J gene TRBJ2-5; 12 nucleotides match TRBD2. The ends lost 7 bases at V and 1 base at J; junction bases unmatched: 4. The germline V gene encodes CDR1 SGHAT and CDR2 FQDESV (reference sequence). The length of the CDR3 is 15 residues. The CDR3 protein is CASNPGLAGQETQYF. The CDR3 coding sequence is TGTGCCAGCAATCCGGGACTAGCGGGCCAAGAGACCCAGTACTTC.